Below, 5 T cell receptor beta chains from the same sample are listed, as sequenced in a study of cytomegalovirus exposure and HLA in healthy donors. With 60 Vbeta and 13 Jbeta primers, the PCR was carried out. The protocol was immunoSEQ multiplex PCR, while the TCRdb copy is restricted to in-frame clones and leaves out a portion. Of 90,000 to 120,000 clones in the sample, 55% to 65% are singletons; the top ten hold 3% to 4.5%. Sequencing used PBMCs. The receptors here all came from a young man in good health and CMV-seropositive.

The CDR3 region has the DNA TGTGCCAGCAGCTTGGGGACAGGGAGCTATGGCTACACCTTC. Encoded protein: CASSLGTGSYGYTF. This chain uses TRBV7-8 with TRBJ1-2; 9 nucleotides agree with TRBD1. V shed 3 bases, J shed 4 bases, and the junction held 3 bases outside the gene matches. Per the germline V gene, CDR1 is SGHVS and CDR2 is FQNEAQ. CDR3 size: 14 residues. Variable domain in full (rest from reference TRBV7-8 and TRBJ1-2): GAGVSQSPRYKVAKRGQDVALRCDPISGHVSLFWYQQALGQGPEFLTYFQNEAQLDKSGLPSDRFFAERPEGSVSTLKIQRTQQEDSAVYLCASSLGTGSYGYTFGSGTRLTVV.

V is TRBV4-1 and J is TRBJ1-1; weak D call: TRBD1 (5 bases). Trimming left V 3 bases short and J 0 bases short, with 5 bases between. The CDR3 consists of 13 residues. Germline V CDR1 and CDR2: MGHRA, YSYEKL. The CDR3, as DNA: TGCGCCAGCAGCCAGGACATGAACACTGAAGCTTTCTTT. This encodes CASSQDMNTEAFF.

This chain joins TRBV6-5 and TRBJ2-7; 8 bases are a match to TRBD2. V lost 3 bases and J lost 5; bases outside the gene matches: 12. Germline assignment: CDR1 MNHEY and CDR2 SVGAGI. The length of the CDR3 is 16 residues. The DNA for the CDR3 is TGTGCCAGCAGTTATTCGACGGGGGGGGGCATCAACGAGCAGTACTTC. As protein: CASSYSTGGGINEQYF.

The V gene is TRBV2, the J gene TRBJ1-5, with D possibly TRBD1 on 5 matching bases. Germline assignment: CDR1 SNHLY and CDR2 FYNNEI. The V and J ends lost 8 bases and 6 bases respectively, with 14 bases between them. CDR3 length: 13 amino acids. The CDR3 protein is CASDKTGGQPQHF. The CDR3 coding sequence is TGTGCCAGCGACAAAACCGGGGGTCAGCCCCAGCATTTT.

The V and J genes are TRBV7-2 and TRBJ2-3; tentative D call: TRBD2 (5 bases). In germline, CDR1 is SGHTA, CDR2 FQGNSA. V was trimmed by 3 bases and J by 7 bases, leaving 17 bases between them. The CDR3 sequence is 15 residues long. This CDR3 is CASSLGSRSVYTQYF. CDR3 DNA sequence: TGTGCCAGCAGCTTGGGGAGCCGTTCGGTGTATACGCAGTATTTT.